The 25 T cell receptor beta chains reported below all come from one sample, sequenced in a study of shared clonotypes between healthy human individuals. TCRdb's table, derived via immunoSEQ multiplex PCR, lists solely in-frame clones and lacks some. The sample includes millions of clones, 90% to 95% of them seen just once. The material sequenced was naive CD4+ T cells sorted from blood. Indicated subset: CD45RA+ positively selected. Receptors originate from a man between 18 and 35 years old in good health.

A word on this clone: This sample also contains other DNA sequences that code for the same CDR3. The chain links TRBV6-5 to TRBJ2-5, with TRBD1 matching over 8 bases. The CDR3 runs 13 residues. Germline values: CDR1 MNHEY, CDR2 SVGAGI. The J segment lost 1 base and the V segment lost 6 bases, leaving 1 base of the junction unmatched. CDR3 protein: CASRGTGQETQYF. For the CDR3, the DNA is TGTGCCAGCAGGGGGACAGGCCAAGAGACCCAGTACTTC.

V usage is TRBV7-9 and J usage is TRBJ2-3; TRBD1 agrees at 10 bases. Germline trimming cut 5 bases from V and 6 bases from J; bases unmatched to any gene: 8. The V gene's germline CDR1 is SEHNR and CDR2 FQNEAQ (reference sequence). The CDR3 totals 15 residues. The CDR3 coding sequence is TGTGCCAGCAGCGCCGGGACAGGGGCTTCCGATACGCAGTATTTT. Translating it yields CASSAGTGASDTQYF.

This clone was detected only a few times. The chain recombines TRBV5-4 with TRBJ1-5; a possible D gene is TRBD1 (5 bases). Trimming shortened V by 0 bases and J by 7 bases, and 8 bases separated the two germline ends. CDR1 SGHNT and CDR2 YYREEE come from the germline V gene (reference sequence). The CDR3 covers 13 residues. The CDR3 DNA sequence: TGTGCCAGCAGCTTGGCGGGGACCCAGCCCCAGCATTTT. Protein: CASSLAGTQPQHF.

The rearrangement joins TRBV28 to TRBJ2-7; either TRBD1 or TRBD2 may supply D (5 bases each). CDR3 length: 13 amino acids. The ends were cut back, 5 bases at V and 9 bases at J, with 17 bases in the middle. Looked up from germline, CDR1 is MDHEN and CDR2 is SYDVKM. DNA for the CDR3: TGTGCCAGCAGTCTCGCTCAGGGACGGGGGCAGTACTTC. Encoded protein: CASSLAQGRGQYF.

This chain uses TRBV30 with TRBJ1-5; no clear D gene. Trimming pared 3 bases from V and 0 bases from J, leaving 15 bases between. The CDR3 loop spans 16 amino acids. CDR1 and CDR2 from the germline V gene are GTSNPN and SVGIG (reference sequence). The CDR3 here is CAWSVPGSGSNQPQHF. In DNA form, the CDR3 reads TGTGCCTGGAGCGTCCCGGGCAGTGGTAGCAATCAGCCCCAGCATTTT.

The chain links TRBV10-3 to TRBJ2-1, with D tentatively TRBD2 (5 bases). This CDR3 region has 14 residues. Germline V CDR1 and CDR2: ENHRY, SYGVKD. Trimming stripped 7 bases from V and 7 bases from J, with 17 bases between. DNA for the CDR3: TGTGCCATCACCGGGTCCGCCTCGGGGAATGAGCAGTTCTTC. It yields the protein CAITGSASGNEQFF.

The genes are TRBV6-5 and TRBJ1-5; TRBD1 agrees at 9 bases. Germline values: CDR1 MNHEY, CDR2 SVGAGI. V lost 6 bases, J lost 6 bases, and 6 bases stayed unmatched. The CDR3 consists of 14 residues. CDR3 in amino acids: CASSRTGGLQPQHF. CDR3 DNA: TGTGCCAGCAGCCGAACAGGGGGCCTTCAGCCCCAGCATTTT.

The rearrangement joins TRBV7-9 to TRBJ1-6, with D unclear. Germline V gene data show CDR1 as SEHNR and CDR2 as FQNEAQ (reference sequence). V was shortened by 1 base and J by 10 bases, with 11 bases between the two germline ends. The CDR3 consists of 14 residues. The CDR3 sequence is CASSLGRGESPLHF. The CDR3 coding sequence is TGTGCCAGCAGCTTAGGTCGCGGGGAATCACCCCTCCACTTT.

Comments on this clone: This CDR3 is also generated by other DNA sequences in the sample. The chain carries TRBV6-5 and TRBJ1-5; 10 positions match TRBD1. The V segment lost 5 bases and the J segment 5 bases; nucleotides outside the gene matches: 3. Looked up from germline, CDR1 is MNHEY and CDR2 is SVGAGI. The CDR3 length is 14 residues. CDR3 nucleotides: TGTGCCAGCAGTCGAGGGACAGGGGATCAGCCCCAGCATTTT. Translated, it gives CASSRGTGDQPQHF.

The J gene is TRBJ1-6, the V gene TRBV5-8, with TRBD1 identical over 10 bases. The trim removed 3 bases at V and 5 bases at J, leaving 2 bases unmatched. CDR3 length equals 15 residues. In germline, CDR1 is SGHTS, CDR2 YDEGEE. For the CDR3, the DNA is TGTGCCAGCAGCTCGGGACAGGGGAATAATTCACCCCTCCACTTT. Translation: CASSSGQGNNSPLHF.

The chain couples TRBV5-4 to TRBJ1-2, with D possibly being TRBD1 (5 bases). The V end was cut by 5 bases, the J end by 2 bases, with 16 bases between. The CDR3 length is 15 residues. CDR1 and CDR2 from the germline V gene are SGHNT and YYREEE (reference sequence). CDR3 nucleotide sequence: TGTGCCAGCAGTTTCCCGGGACGGACGAACTATGGCTACACCTTC. Its protein product is CASSFPGRTNYGYTF.

This clone was seen once. The J gene is TRBJ2-1, the V gene TRBV5-6; D not resolved. The ends were cut back, 2 bases at V and 6 bases at J, with 9 bases in the middle. CDR3 length: 13 residues. Germline V gene data show CDR1 as SGHDT and CDR2 as YYEEEE. The CDR3, as DNA: TGTGCCAGCAGCTTTCAGGCCGCCAATGAGCAGTTCTTC. This gives the protein CASSFQAANEQFF. Using reference TRBV5-6 and TRBJ2-1 for the parts outside the CDR3, the full variable domain is DAGVTQSPTHLIKTRGQQVTLRCSPKSGHDTVSWYQQALGQGPQFIFQYYEEEERQRGNFPDRFSGHQFPNYSSELNVNALLLGDSALYLCASSFQAANEQFFGPGTRLTVL.

The chain has TRBV6-1 and TRBJ2-7; D tentatively fits TRBD1 or TRBD2 (5 bases each). The CDR3 length is 14 residues. Germline-derived CDR1 and CDR2 are MNHNS and SASEGT. The ends were cut back, 4 bases at V and 0 bases at J, with 10 bases in the middle. For the CDR3, the DNA is TGTGCCAGCAGTGTCGGGACGGCCTCCTACGAGCAGTACTTC. Protein sequence: CASSVGTASYEQYF.

The V and J genes are TRBV7-9 and TRBJ2-6, with TRBD1 matching 9 bases. The length of the CDR3 is 18 residues. Germline-derived CDR1 and CDR2 are SEHNR and FQNEAQ (reference sequence). The J segment lost 0 bases and the V segment lost 4 bases, leaving 7 bases of the junction unmatched. DNA of the CDR3: TGTGCCAGCAGCTATTGGGACAGGGTGCCCTCTGGGGCCAACGTCCTGACTTTC. Translated, it gives CASSYWDRVPSGANVLTF.

V and J are TRBV7-9 and TRBJ1-6, with D tentatively TRBD1 (6 bases). This CDR3 has 14 amino acids. Germline V gene data show CDR1 as SEHNR and CDR2 as FQNEAQ (reference sequence). Trimming cost V 5 bases and J 13 bases, with 18 bases left between them. CDR3 amino acids: CASSNEKGGAPLHF. In DNA form, the CDR3 reads TGTGCCAGCAGCAACGAAAAAGGGGGGGCGCCCCTCCACTTT.

V and J are TRBV27 and TRBJ2-7, with 11 bases matching TRBD2. Germline V gene data show CDR1 as MNHEY and CDR2 as SMNVEV (reference sequence). This CDR3 has 15 amino acids. With 4 bases clipped from V and 4 bases from J, the junction kept 6 bases outside the gene matches. CDR3 loop: CASSSSSGGFYEQYF. For the CDR3, the DNA is TGTGCCAGCAGTTCCTCTAGCGGGGGGTTTTACGAGCAGTACTTC.

The rearrangement uses TRBV27 and TRBJ1-6; possible D gene TRBD1, 6 bases. The CDR3 consists of 13 residues. V shed 3 bases and J shed 8 bases, with 8 bases lying between them. Looked up from germline, CDR1 is MNHEY and CDR2 is SMNVEV (reference sequence). CDR3 loop: CASSFYRDSPLHF. CDR3 DNA sequence: TGTGCCAGCAGTTTCTACAGGGATTCACCCCTCCACTTT.

The V gene is TRBV5-1, the J gene TRBJ2-1, with 12 positions matching TRBD2. The CDR3 is 17 amino acids. The germline V gene has CDR1 SGHRS and CDR2 YFSETQ. V lost 1 base to trimming and J lost 9 bases; unmatched junction nucleotides: 11. The CDR3 DNA reads as TGCGCCAGCAGCTTGTCCCTCCTAGCGGGGGGGCCTGGTGAGCAGTTCTTC. Protein sequence: CASSLSLLAGGPGEQFF.

The chain recombines TRBV5-6 with TRBJ2-3; D assignment may be TRBD1 or TRBD2 (5 bases each). Trimming removed 5 bases from V and 5 bases from J, with 30 bases in between. The CDR3 contains 19 residues. Germline V gene sequence: CDR1 SGHDT, CDR2 YYEEEE. The CDR3 DNA is TGTGCCAGCAGGTTTAGGCGGTTGGTCAGCCCCCGGGGCGTAGATACGCAGTATTTT. Translating gives CASRFRRLVSPRGVDTQYF.

CDR3 in amino acids: CASVPTGGQGFQPQHF. In DNA form, the CDR3 reads TGTGCTAGTGTCCCAACAGGCGGACAGGGTTTCCAGCCCCAGCATTTT. The rearrangement links TRBV12-5 to TRBJ1-5; the match to TRBD1 covers 8 bases. The CDR3 spans 16 residues. The ends lost 7 bases at V and 7 bases at J; junction bases unmatched: 15. The germline gives CDR1 LGHNT, CDR2 FRNRAP. The full variable domain, with the rest looked up from reference TRBV12-5 and TRBJ1-5, is DARVTQTPRHKVTEMGQEVTMRCQPILGHNTVFWYRQTMMQGLELLAYFRNRAPLDDSGMPKDRFSAEMPDATLATLKIQPSEPRDSAVYFCASVPTGGQGFQPQHFGDGTRLSIL.

The chain has TRBV9 and TRBJ2-5; 9 nucleotides align to TRBD2. The CDR3 totals 16 residues. The germline CDR1 and CDR2 sequences are SGDLS and YYNGEE. V trimming: 0 bases; J trimming: 5 bases; junction bases outside the gene matches: 8. The CDR3 here is CASSVGLAGSWETQYF. In nucleotides, the CDR3 is TGTGCCAGCAGCGTAGGGCTAGCGGGGTCCTGGGAGACCCAGTACTTC.

The chain has TRBV2 and TRBJ2-5; D is tentatively TRBD1 or TRBD2 (5 bases each). Trimming left V 10 bases short and J 1 base short, with 25 bases between. CDR1 is SNHLY and CDR2 is FYNNEI in the germline V gene. The CDR3 loop spans 17 amino acids. CDR3 protein: CANSLGDSPVGQETQYF. In nucleotides, the CDR3 is TGTGCCAACAGCCTGGGGGATAGTCCGGTCGGCCAAGAGACCCAGTACTTC.

In DNA, the CDR3 is TGTGCCTGGAGTCTCGCGGGGAGCAGCAATCAGCCCCAGCATTTT. This translates into CAWSLAGSSNQPQHF. V and J are TRBV30 and TRBJ1-5; D gene uncertain. CDR1 GTSNPN and CDR2 SVGIG come from the germline V gene (reference sequence). The CDR3 spans 15 residues. V lost 2 bases to trimming and J lost 1 base, with 12 bases between them. Based on the CDR3 plus reference TRBV30 and TRBJ1-5, the full variable domain is SQTIHQWPATLVQPVGSPLSLECTVEGTSNPNLYWYRQAAGRGLQLLFYSVGIGQISSEVPQNLSASRPQDRQFILSSKKLLLSDSGFYLCAWSLAGSSNQPQHFGDGTRLSIL.

This chain connects TRBV10-3 to TRBJ1-1; 9 positions match TRBD1. J lost 6 bases, V lost 7 bases, and 6 bases had no gene match. This CDR3 region has 13 residues. Germline V gene lookup returns CDR1 ENHRY and CDR2 SYGVKD. The CDR3 reads CAITPDRGSEAFF. In DNA, the CDR3 is TGTGCCATCACCCCGGACAGGGGTTCTGAAGCTTTCTTT.

The V and J genes are TRBV29-1 and TRBJ1-2; perhaps TRBD1 as D (5 bases). V was clipped by 5 bases and J by 7 bases, with 11 bases between them. The CDR3 is 11 residues long. CDR1 and CDR2 from the germline V gene are SQVTM and ANQGSEA. This CDR3 is CSVYGGGGYTF. The CDR3 DNA sequence: TGCAGCGTTTATGGGGGTGGTGGCTACACCTTC.